This T cell receptor beta chain was documented in a study of shared clonotypes between healthy human individuals. The CDR3 has 17 amino acids. The V end lost 3 bases, the J end lost 0 bases, and 15 bases lay between the germline ends. CDR1 and CDR2 (germline): ENHRY, SYGVKD. It was approximately 0.2 ug DNA, around 32,000 T cell genomes, that sorted-subset replicate PCRs used. Clones were sequenced by immunoSEQ multiplex PCR, and TCRdb holds only the in-frame ones, with some missing. The data show 780,000 or so clones, around 77% seen once. This sequence joins TRBV10-3 and TRBJ2-1; D is undetermined. Sample: memory CD4+ T cells sorted from blood. Subset specified: CD45RA-negative fraction. The source of this sequence is a woman aged 25 to 45 in good health. For the CDR3, the DNA is TGTGCCATCAGTGATCGGTTCCCAATAAGCTCCTACAATGAGCAGTTCTTC. Its translation: CAISDRFPISSYNEQFF.